The clone carrying this T cell receptor (beta chain) turned up a few times. MiXCR, run by TCRdb on the 5' RACE reads, gives a single entry per CDR3 protein. Among about 6,600 distinct CDR3 sequences listed, approximately 60% were seen once. The ends were cut back, 5 bases at V and 1 base at J, with 12 bases in the middle. Germline CDR1 is DFQATT and CDR2 is SNEGSKA (reference sequence). The CDR3 runs 13 residues. The receptor was derived from a female donor with breast cancer. Sequenced: tumor-infiltrating memory CD4+ T cells sorted from the breast tumor. Subset in this sample: memory CD4+ T cells, CD4+CD45RO+CD25-. The genes are TRBV20-1 and TRBJ2-7; D might be TRBD2 (6 bases). The CDR3 sequence is CSAPDSGSYEQYF. CDR3 DNA: TGCAGTGCTCCGGATAGCGGATCCTACGAGCAGTACTTC.